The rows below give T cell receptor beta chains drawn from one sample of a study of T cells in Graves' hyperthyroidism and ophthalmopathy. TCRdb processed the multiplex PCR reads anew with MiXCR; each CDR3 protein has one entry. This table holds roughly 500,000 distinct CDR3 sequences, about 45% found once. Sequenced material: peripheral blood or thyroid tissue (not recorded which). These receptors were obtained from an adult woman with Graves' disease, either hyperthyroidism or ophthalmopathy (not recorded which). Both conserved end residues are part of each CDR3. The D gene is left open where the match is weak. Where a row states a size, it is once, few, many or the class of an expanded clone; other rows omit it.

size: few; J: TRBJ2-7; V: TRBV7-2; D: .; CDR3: CASSVQGSSYEQYF; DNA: TGTGCCAGCAGCGTGCAGGGGAGTTCCTACGAGCAGTACTTC
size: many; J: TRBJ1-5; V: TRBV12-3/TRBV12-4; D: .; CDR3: CASSFWGAHQPQHF; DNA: TGTGCCAGCAGTTTTTGGGGGGCCCATCAGCCCCAGCATTTT
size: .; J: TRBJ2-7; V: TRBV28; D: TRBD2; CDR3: CASTFRLGAGVYEQYF; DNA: TGTGCCAGCACCTTCCGCTTGGGAGCGGGAGTCTACGAGCAGTACTTC
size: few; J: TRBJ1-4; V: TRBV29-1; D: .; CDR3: CSVKIGMGRYEKLFF; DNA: TGCAGCGTTAAAATAGGGATGGGGCGATATGAAAAACTGTTTTTT
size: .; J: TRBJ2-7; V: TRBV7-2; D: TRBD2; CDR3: CASGLPRLAGVWGDYEQYF; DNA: TGTGCCAGCGGCCTACCGAGGCTAGCGGGAGTTTGGGGGGACTACGAGCAGTACTTC
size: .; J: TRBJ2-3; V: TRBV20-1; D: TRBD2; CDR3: CSARLASGADTQYF; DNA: TGCAGTGCCCGACTAGCATCGGGGGCAGATACGCAGTATTTT
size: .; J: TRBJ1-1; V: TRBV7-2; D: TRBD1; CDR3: CASSFTGTGRWNTEAFF; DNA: TGTGCCAGCAGTTTCACCGGGACAGGGAGGTGGAACACTGAAGCTTTCTTT
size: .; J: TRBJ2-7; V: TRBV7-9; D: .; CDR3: CASSLTRDYEQYF; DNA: TGTGCCAGCAGCTTAACTAGGGACTACGAGCAGTACTTC
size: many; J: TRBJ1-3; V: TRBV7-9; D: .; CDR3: CASSLLQTPGNTIYF; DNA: TGTGCCAGCAGCTTACTACAGACCCCTGGAAACACCATATATTTT
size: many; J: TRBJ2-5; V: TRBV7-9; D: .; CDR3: CASSLARVQETQYF; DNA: TGTGCCAGCAGCTTAGCCCGGGTCCAAGAGACCCAGTACTTC
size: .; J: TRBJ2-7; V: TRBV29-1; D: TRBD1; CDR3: CSLAVDRGYEQYF; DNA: TGCAGCTTAGCGGTGGACAGGGGTTACGAGCAGTACTTC